This entry lists 21 T cell receptor beta chains sequenced from one sample in a study of T cells in localized non-small cell lung cancer. Clones were read by immunoSEQ multiplex PCR, and TCRdb kept only the in-frame ones, dropping some. The top ten hold 1% to 1.5% of the sample, which has 70,000 to 75,000 clones, around 84% seen once. The source was peripheral blood, collected before any cancer treatment. These receptors all stem from a female donor over 55 with stage I lung adenocarcinoma.

The chain combines TRBV19 with TRBJ2-4, with a tentative D call TRBD1 (5 bases). The CDR3 contains 14 residues. V lost 3 bases and J 8 bases, leaving 14 bases between the germline ends. Germline CDR1 is LNHDA and CDR2 is SQIVND (reference sequence). This chain's CDR3 is CASSIRWGADIQYF. The CDR3 DNA sequence: TGTGCCAGTAGTATTAGGTGGGGCGCAGACATTCAGTACTTC.

The chain joins TRBV6-6 to TRBJ1-3, with 8 bases fitting TRBD1. The germline gives CDR1 MNHNY, CDR2 SVGAGI (reference sequence). V gave up 5 bases and J gave up 10 bases; unmatched junction bases: 4. The CDR3 has 12 amino acids. The CDR3 reads CASSHNRGTIYF. For the CDR3, the DNA is TGTGCCAGCAGTCATAACAGGGGGACCATATATTTT.

The V gene is TRBV11-1, the J gene TRBJ2-1; a weak D match, TRBD2 (6 bases). CDR3 length equals 14 residues. Trimming took off 5 bases at V and 1 base at J, with 9 bases between the two ends. Germline values: CDR1 SGHAT, CDR2 FQDESV (reference sequence). This chain's CDR3 is CASSGAGSYNEQFF. In DNA, the CDR3 is TGTGCCAGCAGCGGGGCGGGATCCTACAATGAGCAGTTCTTC.

The CDR3 loop is CASSPSGGARETQYF. The CDR3 DNA follows: TGTGCCAGCTCACCGAGCGGGGGGGCTCGAGAGACCCAGTACTTC. The chain carries TRBV18 and TRBJ2-5, with 10 bases identical to TRBD2. V trimming: 3 bases; J trimming: 4 bases; junction bases outside the gene matches: 5. The CDR3 consists of 15 residues. Germline CDR1 and CDR2: KGHSH and LQKENI.

The CDR3 DNA follows: TGCGCCAGCAGCCTAGATCTAGCGGGTTCTGAGGATACGCAGTATTTT. It codes for CASSLDLAGSEDTQYF. This chain links TRBV5-1 with TRBJ2-3; TRBD2 agrees at 8 bases. CDR1 and CDR2 (germline): SGHRS, YFSETQ. This CDR3 spans 16 amino acids. V lost 4 bases and J lost 6; bases outside the gene matches: 13.

As DNA, the CDR3 is TGTGCCAGCAGTATAGGGGGAAGGAATGGCAATCAGCCCCAGCATTTT. The encoded protein is CASSIGGRNGNQPQHF. This chain connects TRBV7-8 to TRBJ1-5, with a possible D match to TRBD1 (6 bases). The V end lost 6 bases, the J end lost 2 bases, and 17 bases lay between the germline ends. The length of the CDR3 is 16 residues. Germline V gene lookup returns CDR1 SGHVS and CDR2 FQNEAQ. Looking up the rest from reference TRBV7-8 and TRBJ1-5 gives the full variable domain: GAGVSQSPRYKVAKRGQDVALRCDPISGHVSLFWYQQALGQGPEFLTYFQNEAQLDKSGLPSDRFFAERPEGSVSTLKIQRTQQEDSAVYLCASSIGGRNGNQPQHFGDGTRLSIL.

This clone has only a few counts. The chain is built from TRBV30 and TRBJ2-7, with D possibly being TRBD2 (6 bases). From germline, CDR1 is GTSNPN and CDR2 SVGIG (reference sequence). CDR3 length: 16 residues. V lost 2 bases and J 4 bases, leaving 21 bases between the germline ends. The CDR3 nucleotides are TGTGCCTGGAGTTCCCGGGGTGAATATGGGACTTACGAGCAGTACTTC. It specifies CAWSSRGEYGTYEQYF.

V is TRBV7-9 and J is TRBJ1-1; D gene uncertain. Germline loops: CDR1 SEHNR, CDR2 FQNEAQ (reference sequence). CDR3 length: 14 amino acids. The ends were cut back, 0 bases at V and 7 bases at J, with 12 bases in the middle. The chain's CDR3 is CASSLALGSGEAFF. CDR3 nucleotides: TGTGCCAGCAGCTTAGCGCTTGGCAGTGGTGAAGCTTTCTTT. Drawing the rest from reference TRBV7-9 and TRBJ1-1, the complete variable domain is DTGVSQNPRHKITKRGQNVTFRCDPISEHNRLYWYRQTLGQGPEFLTYFQNEAQLEKSRLLSDRFSAERPKGSFSTLEIQRTEQGDSAMYLCASSLALGSGEAFFGQGTRLTVV.

This chain links TRBV5-5 with TRBJ1-2; TRBD1 matches at 9 bases. V lost 4 bases to trimming and J lost 6 bases; unmatched junction nucleotides: 7. Germline CDR1 and CDR2: SGHKS and YYEKEE (reference sequence). The CDR3 is 14 residues long. CDR3 loop: CASSPGQGWHGYTF. Written as DNA, the CDR3 is TGTGCCAGCAGCCCCGGACAGGGGTGGCATGGCTACACCTTC.

The chain carries TRBV5-6 and TRBJ2-1, with a tentative D call TRBD1 (6 bases). This CDR3 region has 15 residues. Trimming removed 5 bases at V and 8 bases at J, with 20 bases between. CDR1 SGHDT and CDR2 YYEEEE come from the germline V gene. CDR3 coding DNA: TGTGCCAGCAGGTCTCCTGGGCCAGGGGCTCATGAGCAGTTCTTC. Residues: CASRSPGPGAHEQFF.

The chain joins TRBV19 to TRBJ2-7; a weak D match, TRBD2 (6 bases). The V end was cut by 1 base, the J end by 5 bases, with 9 bases between. The CDR3 runs to 13 residues. Germline V CDR1 and CDR2: LNHDA, SQIVND (reference sequence). In DNA, the CDR3 is TGTGCCAGTAGTATAGGACTAGGCCACGAGCAGTACTTC. Protein: CASSIGLGHEQYF.

This CDR3 reads CASSLGQQATNEKLFF. The CDR3 DNA is TGTGCCAGCAGCTTGGGACAGCAGGCAACTAATGAAAAACTGTTTTTT. The V gene is TRBV7-9, the J gene TRBJ1-4; 7 nucleotides line up with TRBD1. CDR3 size: 16 residues. The V and J ends lost 3 bases and 0 bases, in that order; junction bases with no gene match: 4. The germline V gene encodes CDR1 SEHNR and CDR2 FQNEAQ (reference sequence).

This clone was detected a few times. The chain employs TRBV18 and TRBJ2-3; D remains unclear. The germline V and J ends were trimmed by 1 base and 1 base, with 3 bases remaining between them. The CDR3 contains 13 residues. Looked up from germline, CDR1 is KGHSH and CDR2 is LQKENI. CDR3 DNA sequence: TGTGCCAGCTCACCACTGGGCACAGATACGCAGTATTTT. Residues: CASSPLGTDTQYF. Looking up the rest from reference TRBV18 and TRBJ2-3 gives the full variable domain: NAGVMQNPRHLVRRRGQEARLRCSPMKGHSHVYWYRQLPEEGLKFMVYLQKENIIDESGMPKERFSAEFPKEGPSILRIQQVVRGDSAAYFCASSPLGTDTQYFGPGTRLTVL.

The chain employs TRBV6-5 and TRBJ1-2, with D tentatively TRBD1 (6 bases). The germline V gene encodes CDR1 MNHEY and CDR2 SVGAGI. This CDR3 spans 14 amino acids. Trimming took 6 bases from V and 4 from J, leaving 15 bases between them. The DNA of the CDR3 is TGTGCCAGCAGACCGGACAGTGGAGGCTATGGCTACACCTTC. Its protein product is CASRPDSGGYGYTF.

This sequence joins TRBV19 and TRBJ2-3; D gene unclear. V lost 3 bases and J 4 bases, leaving 20 bases between the germline ends. The CDR3 is 17 residues long. Germline CDR1 LNHDA, CDR2 SQIVND (reference sequence). The CDR3 spells CASSIEGSEEDPDTQYF. The CDR3, as DNA: TGTGCCAGTAGTATCGAAGGGTCGGAAGAGGACCCAGATACGCAGTATTTT.

This clone was observed a few times. The chain uses TRBV7-2 and TRBJ2-7; D is unresolved. The CDR3 runs 13 residues. Germline V gene data show CDR1 as SGHTA and CDR2 as FQGNSA. V shed 1 base and J shed 3 bases, with 7 bases lying between them. The CDR3 spells CASSLGELYEQYF. CDR3 coding DNA: TGTGCCAGCAGCTTAGGAGAGCTCTACGAGCAGTACTTC. Based on the CDR3 plus reference TRBV7-2 and TRBJ2-7, the full variable domain is GAGVSQSPSNKVTEKGKDVELRCDPISGHTALYWYRQSLGQGLEFLIYFQGNSAPDKSGLPSDRFSAERTGGSVSTLTIQRTQQEDSAVYLCASSLGELYEQYFGPGTRLTVT.

This rearrangement joins TRBV19 to TRBJ2-6, with 9 bases identical to TRBD1. With 9 bases clipped from V and 1 base from J, the junction kept 10 bases outside the gene matches. Germline lookup yields CDR1 LNHDA and CDR2 SQIVND (reference sequence). This CDR3 has 17 amino acids. The CDR3 sequence: CASAGGQGLSGANVLTF. The CDR3 nucleotides are TGTGCCAGCGCAGGGGGACAGGGTCTGTCTGGGGCCAACGTCCTGACTTTC.

J is TRBJ2-2 and V is TRBV19, with unresolved D. Germline lookup yields CDR1 LNHDA and CDR2 SQIVND (reference sequence). This CDR3 is 17 amino acids long. V was pared by 4 bases and J by 3 bases, with 18 bases between. For the CDR3, the DNA is TGTGCCAGTAGTACCCCCATATCGGACGCATACACCGGGGAGCTGTTTTTT. It yields the protein CASSTPISDAYTGELFF.

The genes are TRBV5-4 and TRBJ2-1; possible D gene TRBD2, 6 bases. Germline-derived CDR1 and CDR2 are SGHNT and YYREEE (reference sequence). The CDR3 runs 16 residues. V was cut by 2 bases and J by 7 bases, with 19 bases left in between. The CDR3 loop reads CASSLKTSGATNEQFF. The CDR3 DNA sequence: TGTGCCAGCAGCTTAAAAACGTCGGGAGCAACGAATGAGCAGTTCTTC. Looking up the rest from reference TRBV5-4 and TRBJ2-1 gives the full variable domain: ETGVTQSPTHLIKTRGQQVTLRCSSQSGHNTVSWYQQALGQGPQFIFQYYREEENGRGNFPPRFSGLQFPNYSSELNVNALELDDSALYLCASSLKTSGATNEQFFGPGTRLTVL.

This clone was counted a single time. Compared with germline, one end of the junction differs, possibly owing to a read error. The J gene is TRBJ2-5, the V gene TRBV7-7; D is unresolved. The V gene's germline CDR1 is SSHAT and CDR2 FNYEAQ (reference sequence). This CDR3 is 13 amino acids long. DNA for the CDR3: TGTGCTAGCAGCGTTAATGACCAAGAGACCCAGTACTTC. Residues: CASSVNDQETQYF.

The chain is built from TRBV5-4 and TRBJ2-6; TRBD2 might be the D (5 bases). Germline lookup yields CDR1 SGHNT and CDR2 YYREEE (reference sequence). The length of the CDR3 is 15 residues. With 6 bases removed from V and 2 bases from J, the gap between germline ends came to 12 bases. CDR3 DNA: TGTGCCAGCAACTTCGGGGATCCTGGGGCCAACGTCCTGACTTTC. Translation: CASNFGDPGANVLTF.